These 26 T cell receptor beta chains came from one sample sequenced in a study of blood T cell repertoires in COVID-19. Profiled with immunoSEQ multiplex PCR; TCRdb holds only in-frame clones, not every one. The table records about 380,000 clones, around 85% of them present only once. The specimen was peripheral blood. The receptors were sampled from a woman between 18 and 29 years old with acute or convalescent COVID-19.

The chain is built from TRBV6-5 and TRBJ1-1, with 8 nucleotides matching TRBD1. V shed 2 bases and J 0 bases; nucleotides not matched to a gene: 5. CDR3 size: 16 residues. Germline values: CDR1 MNHEY, CDR2 SVGAGI. Written as DNA, the CDR3 is TGTGCCAGCAGTTACGCTGGACAGGGCGTGAACACTGAAGCTTTCTTT. It codes for CASSYAGQGVNTEAFF.

This sequence joins TRBV7-9 and TRBJ1-1; D is possibly TRBD1 (6 bases). The CDR3 loop spans 14 amino acids. In germline, CDR1 is SEHNR, CDR2 FQNEAQ (reference sequence). With 5 bases removed from V and 6 bases from J, the gap between germline ends came to 16 bases. The CDR3 loop is CASSLYRVEAEAFF. CDR3 bases: TGTGCCAGCAGCCTCTACAGGGTGGAGGCTGAAGCTTTCTTT.

The genes are TRBV10-1 and TRBJ2-3, with 8 bases fitting TRBD1. CDR1 is WNHNN, CDR2 SYGVQD, per germline (reference sequence). V lost 8 bases and J lost 5; bases outside the gene matches: 9. This CDR3 is built from 14 residues. The CDR3 DNA is TGCGCCAGCGGAAACAGGGGGTCGGGAGATACGCAGTATTTT. Its translation: CASGNRGSGDTQYF.

The chain couples TRBV7-8 to TRBJ1-5; no definite D call. In germline, CDR1 is SGHVS, CDR2 FQNEAQ. V was shortened by 2 bases and J by 0 bases, with 5 bases between the two germline ends. The CDR3 has 14 residues. The CDR3 reads CASSLPDSNQPQHF. In nucleotides, the CDR3 is TGTGCCAGCAGCTTACCAGATAGCAATCAGCCCCAGCATTTT.

The CDR3 here is CASSEGWGGDYGYTF. Here the CDR3 DNA reads TGTGCCAGCAGTGAAGGTTGGGGGGGAGACTATGGCTACACCTTC. This rearrangement joins TRBV6-1 to TRBJ1-2, with D possibly being TRBD1 (5 bases). V was trimmed by 1 base and J by 3 bases, leaving 12 bases between them. The CDR3 totals 15 residues. Germline V CDR1 and CDR2: MNHNS, SASEGT.

Concerning this clone: Other DNA sequences in the same sample also yield this CDR3. The chain combines TRBV19 with TRBJ2-2; D perhaps matches TRBD2 (6 bases). Trimming removed 1 base from V and 0 bases from J, with 9 bases in between. The CDR3 consists of 16 residues. The germline V gene encodes CDR1 LNHDA and CDR2 SQIVND (reference sequence). The CDR3 DNA sequence: TGTGCCAGTAGTATAGGAGGAGGGTCGAACACCGGGGAGCTGTTTTTT. This encodes CASSIGGGSNTGELFF.

The chain recombines TRBV19 with TRBJ1-6; tentative D call: TRBD1 (6 bases). Germline CDR1 LNHDA, CDR2 SQIVND (reference sequence). There are 13 residues in the CDR3. Trimming stripped 5 bases from V and 7 bases from J, with 9 bases between. CDR3 sequence reads: CASSQGMNSPLHF. In DNA form, the CDR3 reads TGTGCCAGTAGTCAGGGGATGAATTCACCCCTCCACTTT.

The chain has TRBV5-1 and TRBJ2-7; 8 bases match TRBD2. Trimming removed 4 bases from V and 5 bases from J; junction bases left unmatched: 11. Germline CDR1 and CDR2: SGHRS and YFSETQ. The CDR3 runs 15 residues. The CDR3 region has the DNA TGCGCCAGCAGCGTCAATAGCGGGGTTAACCACGAGCAGTACTTC. Residues: CASSVNSGVNHEQYF.

The V and J genes are TRBV12-3 or TRBV12-4 and TRBJ1-2; no firm D call. This CDR3 is 13 amino acids long. V shed 3 bases and J shed 4 bases, with 9 bases lying between them. The CDR3 DNA follows: TGTGCCAGCAGTTTGAGGGAATTCTATGGCTACACCTTC. Its protein product is CASSLREFYGYTF.

V and J are TRBV28 and TRBJ2-5; 8 positions match TRBD2. J lost 1 base, V lost 8 bases, and 6 bases had no gene match. CDR1 is MDHEN and CDR2 is SYDVKM in the germline V gene. The CDR3 is made up of 14 amino acids. CDR3 coding DNA: TGTGCCAGCGAGAATCTAGCGGGCCAAGAGACCCAGTACTTC. This translates into CASENLAGQETQYF.

The genes are TRBV7-3 and TRBJ2-5, with 7 bases aligning to TRBD1. Unmatched junction bases numbered 4, after V lost 5 bases and J lost 4 bases. Looked up from germline, CDR1 is SGHTA and CDR2 is FQGTGA. The CDR3 extends over 13 amino acids. The CDR3 nucleotides read TGTGCCAGCAGCCACAGGGGTTTAGAGACCCAGTACTTC. Its translation is CASSHRGLETQYF.

J is TRBJ1-1 and V is TRBV27, with D unclear. The CDR3 loop spans 15 amino acids. The germline V gene encodes CDR1 MNHEY and CDR2 SMNVEV (reference sequence). Between the trimmed V and J ends, which lost 2 bases and 0 bases, there was a span of 10 bases. The CDR3 loop is CASSLEGGMNTEAFF. CDR3 bases: TGTGCCAGCAGTTTAGAGGGCGGGATGAACACTGAAGCTTTCTTT.

This clone was found once. In nucleotides, the CDR3 is TGTGCCAGCAGCTTAAGGGCGGGGGCGAACACCGGGGAGCTGTTTTTT. Residues: CASSLRAGANTGELFF. The chain employs TRBV7-3 and TRBJ2-2; 7 bases are a match to TRBD2. Losses at the gene ends were 1 base for V and 0 bases for J; bases not matched to a gene: 2. The CDR3 sequence is 16 residues long. The germline gives CDR1 SGHTA, CDR2 FQGTGA.

This chain connects TRBV4-1 to TRBJ2-7; D gene uncertain. From germline, CDR1 is MGHRA and CDR2 YSYEKL. V lost 0 bases, J lost 2 bases, and 14 bases lay in between. CDR3 length equals 16 residues. CDR3 residues: CASSQEWFTDTYEQYF. In DNA, the CDR3 is TGCGCCAGCAGCCAAGAATGGTTTACTGACACCTACGAGCAGTACTTC.

The J gene is TRBJ2-3, the V gene TRBV19; 12 bases map to TRBD1. The germline V gene has CDR1 LNHDA and CDR2 SQIVND (reference sequence). This CDR3 is 16 amino acids long. Germline trimming cut 6 bases from V and 1 base from J; bases unmatched to any gene: 5. CDR3 sequence (DNA): TGTGCCAGTAGGTCCGGGACAGGGGGCCGCACAGATACGCAGTATTTT. Its translation: CASRSGTGGRTDTQYF.

The chain employs TRBV2 and TRBJ1-2; 9 bases agree with TRBD1. Germline CDR1 reads SNHLY; CDR2 reads FYNNEI. With V trimmed by 2 bases and J by 4 bases, 5 bases remained unmatched. The CDR3 totals 15 residues. CDR3 DNA sequence: TGTGCCAGCAGTGAAAGGGGACAGGGAGGCTATGGCTACACCTTC. Translating it yields CASSERGQGGYGYTF.

The chain combines TRBV7-3 with TRBJ1-2; D remains unclear. Germline loops: CDR1 SGHTA, CDR2 FQGTGA. V lost 5 bases, J lost 3 bases, and 13 bases lay in between. CDR3 length equals 14 residues. CDR3 nucleotide sequence: TGTGCCAGCAGCGCCGATGCGGGAGACTATGGCTACACCTTC. This sequence encodes CASSADAGDYGYTF.

This chain connects TRBV5-1 to TRBJ2-2; perhaps TRBD2 as D (6 bases). V was shortened by 3 bases and J by 6 bases, with 12 bases between the two germline ends. This CDR3 is 14 amino acids long. Per the germline V gene, CDR1 is SGHRS and CDR2 is YFSETQ. This chain's CDR3 is CASSSDYPSGELFF. DNA for the CDR3: TGCGCCAGCAGCTCGGACTACCCCTCCGGGGAGCTGTTTTTT.

The chain recombines TRBV6-5 with TRBJ1-2; D not certain. V was pared by 4 bases and J by 2 bases, with 11 bases between. This CDR3 is built from 14 residues. Per the germline V gene, CDR1 is MNHEY and CDR2 is SVGAGI. The CDR3 nucleotides read TGTGCCAGCAGTTCGCCCGGGAGCAACTATGGCTACACCTTC. Translating gives CASSSPGSNYGYTF.

The count of this clone is one. The rearrangement uses TRBV28 and TRBJ2-2, with TRBD2 identical over 9 bases. The CDR3 has 15 residues. Germline CDR1 and CDR2: MDHEN and SYDVKM. J was trimmed by 5 bases and V by 3 bases; bases with no gene match: 4. The CDR3 region is CASSFSGRATGELFF. The CDR3 DNA sequence: TGTGCCAGCAGTTTTAGCGGGAGAGCGACCGGGGAGCTGTTTTTT.

A remark on this clone: This specimen includes other DNA sequences encoding the same CDR3. V usage is TRBV28 and J usage is TRBJ1-2, with D perhaps matching TRBD1 (6 bases). The CDR3 runs to 13 residues. V was clipped by 6 bases and J by 5 bases, with 13 bases between them. Germline V lookup: CDR1 MDHEN, CDR2 SYDVKM. Here the CDR3 DNA reads TGTGCCAGCAGCTTGACAGGCGGGTATGGCTACACCTTC. As protein: CASSLTGGYGYTF.

V usage is TRBV25-1 and J usage is TRBJ1-6; 7 bases fit TRBD1. The CDR3 spans 14 residues. The junction had 5 bases not matched to a gene; V was cut back by 4 bases and J by 8 bases. Germline CDR1 reads MGHDK; CDR2 reads SYGVNS. The CDR3 sequence: CASSVSGQYSPLHF. The DNA for the CDR3 is TGTGCCAGCAGTGTGTCGGGACAGTATTCACCCCTCCACTTT.

Details on this clone: The limits of the CDR3 on the DNA are not certain, so only TCRdb's listed CDR3 is given. The V gene is TRBV12-3 or TRBV12-4, the J gene TRBJ2-2; whether TRBD2, the table's D call, matches the DNA was not checked. The CDR3 length equals 13 residues, ends included. CDR3 region: CASSTSNTGELFF.

This clone was seen once. This chain connects TRBV11-2 to TRBJ2-7; TRBD1 agrees at 7 bases. CDR1 and CDR2 (germline): SGHAT, FQNNGV. This CDR3 contains 15 residues. With 5 bases clipped from V and 11 bases from J, the junction kept 18 bases outside the gene matches. The CDR3: CASSPSTYTRQGKYF. DNA of the CDR3: TGTGCCAGCAGCCCCTCCACTTATACGAGACAGGGCAAGTACTTC.

The chain combines TRBV2 with TRBJ1-1; 11 bases map to TRBD1. V gave up 10 bases and J gave up 1 base; unmatched junction bases: 5. Germline V gene data show CDR1 as SNHLY and CDR2 as FYNNEI. This CDR3 has 14 residues. In DNA, the CDR3 is TGTGCCACCGGACAGGGGGCGACGAACACTGAAGCTTTCTTT. Encoded protein: CATGQGATNTEAFF.

The chain recombines TRBV15 with TRBJ1-6; D might be TRBD1 (5 bases). CDR1 is LNHNV and CDR2 is YYDKDF in the germline V gene (reference sequence). Trimming shortened V by 2 bases and J by 4 bases, and 12 bases separated the two germline ends. This CDR3 has 16 amino acids. CDR3 protein: CATSRRWGLYNSPLHF. Here the CDR3 DNA reads TGTGCCACCAGCAGACGTTGGGGACTTTATAATTCACCCCTCCACTTT.